The source of this T cell receptor (beta chain) is a study of identifying expanded T cells in peripheral blood. The study, taken as a whole, reports: Differentially abundant clones: about 1.2 between replicates, about 15 at approximately two weeks, less than 25 at four.

Clones were read by immunoSEQ multiplex PCR, and TCRdb kept only the in-frame ones, dropping some. The sample yields some 97,000 clones, over 75% seen once. This clone was recorded a few times. Its antigen is not identified. No infections or other immune events were documented during collection. V was trimmed by 0 bases and J by 4 bases, leaving 5 bases between them. This CDR3 comprises 13 residues. The germline gives CDR1 SGHAT, CDR2 FQNNGV. Sequencing was carried out using blood. The genes are TRBV11-2 and TRBJ2-3; D unresolved. This TCR was sampled from a person between 18 and 70 years old in good health. CDR3 sequence: CASSLDRSDTQYF. In DNA form, the CDR3 reads TGTGCCAGCAGCTTAGATCGGTCAGATACGCAGTATTTT.